The clone carrying this T cell receptor (beta chain) has at least ten counts. As yet, its antigen is unknown. Germline CDR1 reads MNHEY; CDR2 reads SVGEGT. V gave up 0 bases and J gave up 4 bases; unmatched junction bases: 12. The CDR3 spans 19 residues. Amplification of TCR beta CDR3 regions used RNA as the template. The study used the HTBI primer set for a first-round RT-PCR of the TCR CDR3. TCRdb reanalysed the multiplex PCR reads using MiXCR and keeps one entry per CDR3 protein. The sample consists of 600,000 to 900,000 distinct CDR3 sequences, around 15% of them appearing once. This sample was taken from a study of T cells in Graves' hyperthyroidism and ophthalmopathy. Findings and limits, study-wide: Blood also contained most expanded thyroid clonotypes above 0.001. In the analysis, a 13 V-J model separated ophthalmopathy from stable hyperthyroidism.

Reasons for excluding patients were uncontrolled infection, other autoimmune disease, pregnancy or lactation. Orbital computed tomography, thyroid ultrasound, serum thyroxine and TRAb, and clinical symptoms together informed the diagnoses. V usage is TRBV6-2 or TRBV6-3 and J usage is TRBJ1-4, with 9 bases that match TRBD1. The clonotype was recovered from a young man with Graves' hyperthyroidism. The material sequenced was blood. CDR3 DNA sequence: TGTGCCAGCAGTTACTCGATGATGGGACAGGGAGAGGATAATGAAAAACTGTTTTTT. Encoded protein: CASSYSMMGQGEDNEKLFF.